Shown below are 17 T cell receptor beta chains from a single sample sequenced in a study of type 1 regulatory T cells. TCRdb called the reads again in MiXCR, with one record for every CDR3 protein. The repertoire holds 80,000 to 100,000 distinct CDR3 sequences, with around a third as singletons. The sequenced sample consisted of CD4+ T cells, either the whole sample or a sorted fraction (not recorded which). Receptors were obtained from a human donor in good health.

V and J are TRBV3-1 and TRBJ2-2; TRBD2 aligns across 12 bases. The CDR3 is 16 amino acids. Germline CDR1 is LGHDT and CDR2 is YNNKEL (reference sequence). Germline trimming cut 1 base from V and 8 bases from J; bases unmatched to any gene: 5. The CDR3 DNA is TGTGCCAGCAGCCAAGTGACTAGCGGGAGACCTGGGGAGCTGTTTTTT. This translates into CASSQVTSGRPGELFF.

The chain uses TRBV29-1 and TRBJ2-2; 7 bases are shared with TRBD2. CDR1 is SQVTM, CDR2 ANQGSEA, per germline. With V trimmed by 4 bases and J by 5 bases, 4 bases remained unmatched. This CDR3 is 13 amino acids long. The CDR3, as DNA: TGCAGCGTTGCGGCGGGAGTAACCGGGGAGCTGTTTTTT. Translating it yields CSVAAGVTGELFF.

There are a few counts of this clonotype. The chain joins TRBV9 to TRBJ2-2; D is uncertain. V was pared by 0 bases and J by 6 bases, with 9 bases between. The V gene's germline CDR1 is SGDLS and CDR2 YYNGEE. This CDR3 is 14 amino acids long. This CDR3 reads CASSVVSSPGELFF. For the CDR3, the DNA is TGTGCCAGCAGCGTAGTCTCCAGCCCCGGGGAGCTGTTTTTT. The whole variable domain, remainder taken from reference TRBV9 and TRBJ2-2, is DSGVTQTPKHLITATGQRVTLRCSPRSGDLSVYWYQQSLDQGLQFLIQYYNGEERAKGNILERFSAQQFPDLHSELNLSSLELGDSALYFCASSVVSSPGELFFGEGSRLTVL.

This clonotype was found a few times. The chain carries TRBV12-3 or TRBV12-4 and TRBJ2-1, with 8 bases that match TRBD1. This CDR3 is 15 amino acids long. J gave up 2 bases and V 6 bases, and 6 bases lay outside the gene matches. The DNA of the CDR3 is TGTGCCAGCAGGCCCGGGACAGGTACCTACAATGAGCAGTTCTTC. It specifies CASRPGTGTYNEQFF.

CDR3 region: CASTPGTSYNEQFF. The DNA of the CDR3 is TGTGCCAGCACGCCCGGGACTTCTTACAATGAGCAGTTCTTC. This chain links TRBV12-3 or TRBV12-4 with TRBJ2-1, with D possibly matching TRBD2 (6 bases). Trimming stripped 7 bases from V and 4 bases from J, with 14 bases between. The CDR3 spans 14 residues.

This clonotype was picked up a small number of times. The J gene is TRBJ2-1, the V gene TRBV9; 8 bases are a match to TRBD2. The CDR3 is 18 amino acids. CDR1 is SGDLS and CDR2 is YYNGEE in the germline V gene. With V trimmed by 2 bases and J by 0 bases, 10 bases remained unmatched. In DNA form, the CDR3 reads TGTGCCAGCAGCGTCACCAGGATGAGCGGGAGCTCCTACAATGAGCAGTTCTTC. Its translation: CASSVTRMSGSSYNEQFF.

The J gene is TRBJ1-5, the V gene TRBV19; D remains ambiguous. V lost 3 bases and J lost 4, with 13 bases in between. Germline V lookup: CDR1 LNHDA, CDR2 SQIVND (reference sequence). The CDR3 is 15 amino acids. In DNA form, the CDR3 reads TGTGCCAGTAGTATCTCCAGAATCCCGAATCAGCCCCAGCATTTT. Amino acids: CASSISRIPNQPQHF. Full variable domain (rest looked up from reference TRBV19 and TRBJ1-5): DGGITQSPKYLFRKEGQNVTLSCEQNLNHDAMYWYRQDPGQGLRLIYYSQIVNDFQKGDIAEGYSVSREKKESFPLTVTSAQKNPTAFYLCASSISRIPNQPQHFGDGTRLSIL.

V usage is TRBV24-1 and J usage is TRBJ2-2; D gene uncertain. Germline assignment: CDR1 KGHDR and CDR2 SFDVKD. V gave up 9 bases and J gave up 5 bases, with 9 bases separating them. The CDR3 extends over 12 amino acids. The CDR3 nucleotides read TGTGCCACCGAGGATCGTACCGGGGAGCTGTTTTTT. It translates to CATEDRTGELFF.

This sequence joins TRBV20-1 and TRBJ1-5; possible D gene TRBD1, 5 bases. CDR1 is DFQATT and CDR2 is SNEGSKA in the germline V gene (reference sequence). The CDR3 runs to 13 residues. Trimming pared 3 bases from V and 4 bases from J, leaving 10 bases between. The DNA of the CDR3 is TGCAGTGCTAGGTCCAGGGAAAATCAGCCCCAGCATTTT. Translating it yields CSARSRENQPQHF.

The chain couples TRBV28 to TRBJ1-5; a possible D gene is TRBD1 (5 bases). Germline CDR1 and CDR2: MDHEN and SYDVKM. CDR3 length: 14 amino acids. V was shortened by 5 bases and J by 5 bases, with 13 bases between the two germline ends. In nucleotides, the CDR3 is TGTGCCAGCAGTCCCCCGGGGGGGTATCAGCCCCAGCATTTT. This encodes CASSPPGGYQPQHF.

This clonotype has only a few counts. The chain employs TRBV27 and TRBJ2-3; possible D gene TRBD2, 5 bases. CDR3 length equals 15 residues. The germline CDR1 and CDR2 sequences are MNHEY and SMNVEV (reference sequence). Trimming stripped 7 bases from V and 0 bases from J, with 14 bases between. Here the CDR3 reads CASNPRASSTDTQYF. The CDR3 region has the DNA TGTGCCAGCAATCCGCGGGCTTCTAGCACAGATACGCAGTATTTT.

In its sample, this clonotype was seen a few times. The V and J genes are TRBV29-1 and TRBJ2-6; tentatively, D is TRBD1 (6 bases). This CDR3 comprises 14 residues. The germline V gene has CDR1 SQVTM and CDR2 ANQGSEA. The V end lost 7 bases, the J end lost 1 base, and 11 bases lay between the germline ends. The CDR3 spells CSAADSSGANVLTF. CDR3 nucleotides: TGCAGCGCTGCGGACAGTTCTGGGGCCAACGTCCTGACTTTC.

This clonotype was seen more than once but under ten times. The chain uses TRBV5-6 and TRBJ1-1; the D gene is possibly TRBD1 (5 bases). The germline V gene encodes CDR1 SGHDT and CDR2 YYEEEE. This CDR3 is 12 amino acids long. Trimming pared 3 bases from V and 8 bases from J, leaving 11 bases between. As DNA, the CDR3 is TGTGCCAGCAGCTGGGACCTCGAAGAAGCTTTCTTT. Amino acids: CASSWDLEEAFF.

V and J are TRBV5-4 and TRBJ2-3; D gene ambiguous. The V and J ends lost 4 bases and 6 bases respectively, with 15 bases between them. This CDR3 comprises 14 residues. Per the germline V gene, CDR1 is SGHNT and CDR2 is YYREEE (reference sequence). CDR3 residues: CASSMDLGLDTQYF. CDR3 coding DNA: TGTGCCAGCAGCATGGACCTGGGCTTGGATACGCAGTATTTT. Using reference TRBV5-4 and TRBJ2-3 for the parts outside the CDR3, the full variable domain is ETGVTQSPTHLIKTRGQQVTLRCSSQSGHNTVSWYQQALGQGPQFIFQYYREEENGRGNFPPRFSGLQFPNYSSELNVNALELDDSALYLCASSMDLGLDTQYFGPGTRLTVL.

This clonotype showed up just a few times. The chain carries TRBV7-8 and TRBJ1-4, with unresolved D. Germline values: CDR1 SGHVS, CDR2 FQNEAQ. V gave up 0 bases and J gave up 3 bases, with 5 bases separating them. There are 14 residues in the CDR3. The CDR3 DNA reads TGTGCCAGCAGCTTAGCGGGTTCTAATGAAAAACTGTTTTTT. It specifies CASSLAGSNEKLFF.

The rearrangement joins TRBV5-4 to TRBJ2-3; D remains unclear. The germline V and J ends were trimmed by 4 bases and 2 bases, with 11 bases remaining between them. Germline CDR1 SGHNT, CDR2 YYREEE (reference sequence). The CDR3 consists of 14 residues. The CDR3 nucleotides are TGTGCCAGCAGCCCGGACCCGAACACAGATACGCAGTATTTT. Protein product: CASSPDPNTDTQYF.

As to this clonotype: The conserved closing phenylalanine or tryptophan is absent in this CDR3, likely reflecting a read error. The V and J genes are TRBV6-2 or TRBV6-3 and TRBJ1-2; D is uncertain. Germline CDR1 and CDR2: MNHEY and SVGEGT. Trimming shortened V by 2 bases and J by 8 bases, and 9 bases separated the two germline ends. CDR3 length: 12 residues. The CDR3 is CASSYRYGGYTC. CDR3 nucleotides: TGTGCCAGCAGTTACCGATACGGCGGCTACACCTGC.